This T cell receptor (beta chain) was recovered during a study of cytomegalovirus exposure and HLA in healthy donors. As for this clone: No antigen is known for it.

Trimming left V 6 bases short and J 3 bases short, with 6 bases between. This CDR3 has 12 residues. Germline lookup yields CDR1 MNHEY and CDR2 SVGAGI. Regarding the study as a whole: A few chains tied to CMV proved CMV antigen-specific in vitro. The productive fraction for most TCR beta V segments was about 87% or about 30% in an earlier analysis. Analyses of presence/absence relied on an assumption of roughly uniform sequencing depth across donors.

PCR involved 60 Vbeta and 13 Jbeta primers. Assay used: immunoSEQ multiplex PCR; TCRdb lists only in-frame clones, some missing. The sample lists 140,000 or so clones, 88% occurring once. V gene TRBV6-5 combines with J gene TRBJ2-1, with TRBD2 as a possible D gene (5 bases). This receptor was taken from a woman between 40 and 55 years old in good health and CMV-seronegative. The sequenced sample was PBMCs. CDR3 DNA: TGTGCCAGCAGGAGCGGCTACAATGAGCAGTTCTTC. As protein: CASRSGYNEQFF.